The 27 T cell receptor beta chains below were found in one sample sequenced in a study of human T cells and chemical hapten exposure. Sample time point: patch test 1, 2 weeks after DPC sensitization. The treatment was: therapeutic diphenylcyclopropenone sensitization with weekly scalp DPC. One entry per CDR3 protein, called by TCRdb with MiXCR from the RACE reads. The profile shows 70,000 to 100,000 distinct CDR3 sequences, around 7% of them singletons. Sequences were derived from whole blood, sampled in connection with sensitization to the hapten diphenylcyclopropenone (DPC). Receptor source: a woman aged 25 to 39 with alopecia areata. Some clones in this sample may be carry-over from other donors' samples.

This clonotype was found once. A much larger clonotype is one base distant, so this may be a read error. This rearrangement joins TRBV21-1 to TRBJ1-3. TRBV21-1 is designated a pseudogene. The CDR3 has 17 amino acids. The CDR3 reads CASSKRVSFTSGNTIYF. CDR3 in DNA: TGTGCCAGCAGCAAAAGGGTCAGCTTCACCTCTGGAAACACCATATATTTT.

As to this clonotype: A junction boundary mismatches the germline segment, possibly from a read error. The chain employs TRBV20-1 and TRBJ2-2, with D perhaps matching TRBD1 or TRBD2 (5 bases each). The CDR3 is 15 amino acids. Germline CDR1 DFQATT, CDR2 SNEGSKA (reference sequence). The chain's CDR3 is CSARGANRDTGELFF. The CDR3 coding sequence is TGCAGTGCCAGAGGGGCCAACCGCGACACCGGGGAGCTGTTTTTT.

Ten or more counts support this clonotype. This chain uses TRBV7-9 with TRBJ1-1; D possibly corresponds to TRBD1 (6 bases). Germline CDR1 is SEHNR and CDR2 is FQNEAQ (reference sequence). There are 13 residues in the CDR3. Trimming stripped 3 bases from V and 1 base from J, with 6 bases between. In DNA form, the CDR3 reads TGTGCCAGCAGCTTGGGACAGAACACTGAAGCTTTCTTT. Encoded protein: CASSLGQNTEAFF.

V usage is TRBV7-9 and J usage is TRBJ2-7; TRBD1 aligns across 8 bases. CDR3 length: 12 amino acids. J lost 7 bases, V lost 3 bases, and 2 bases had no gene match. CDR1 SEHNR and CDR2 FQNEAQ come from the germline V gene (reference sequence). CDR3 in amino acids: CASSLDREEQYF. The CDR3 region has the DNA TGTGCCAGCAGCTTGGACAGGGAAGAGCAGTACTTC.

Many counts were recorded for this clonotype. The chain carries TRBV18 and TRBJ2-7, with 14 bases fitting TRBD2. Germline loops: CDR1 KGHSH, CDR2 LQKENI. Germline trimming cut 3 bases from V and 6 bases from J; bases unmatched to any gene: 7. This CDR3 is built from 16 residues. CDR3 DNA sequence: TGTGCCAGCTCACCTGGGACTAGCGGGGGTAGAAGCGAGCAGTACTTC. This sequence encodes CASSPGTSGGRSEQYF.

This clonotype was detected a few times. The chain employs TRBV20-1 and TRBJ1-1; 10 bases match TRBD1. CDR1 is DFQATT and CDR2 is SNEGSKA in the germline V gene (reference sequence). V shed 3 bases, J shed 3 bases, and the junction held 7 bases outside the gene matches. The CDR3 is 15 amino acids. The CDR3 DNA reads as TGCAGTGCTAGTGGATTGGGACAGGGGTACACTGAAGCTTTCTTT. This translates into CSASGLGQGYTEAFF.

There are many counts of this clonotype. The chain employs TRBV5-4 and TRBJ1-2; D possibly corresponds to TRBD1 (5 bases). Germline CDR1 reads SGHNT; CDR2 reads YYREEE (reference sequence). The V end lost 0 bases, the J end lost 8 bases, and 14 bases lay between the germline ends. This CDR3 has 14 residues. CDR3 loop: CASSLVHRPEGYTF. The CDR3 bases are TGTGCCAGCAGCTTGGTTCACAGGCCCGAAGGCTACACCTTC.

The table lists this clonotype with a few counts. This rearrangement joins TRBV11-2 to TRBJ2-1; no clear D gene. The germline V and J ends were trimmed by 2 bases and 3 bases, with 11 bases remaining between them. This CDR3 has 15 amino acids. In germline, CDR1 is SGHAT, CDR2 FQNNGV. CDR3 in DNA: TGTGCCAGCAGCTTACGCTCAAGCCTCTACAATGAGCAGTTCTTC. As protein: CASSLRSSLYNEQFF.

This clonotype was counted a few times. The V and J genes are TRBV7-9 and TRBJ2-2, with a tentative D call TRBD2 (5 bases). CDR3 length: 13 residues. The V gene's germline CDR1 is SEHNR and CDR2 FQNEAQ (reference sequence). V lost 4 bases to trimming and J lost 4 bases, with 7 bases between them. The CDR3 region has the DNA TGTGCCAGCAGCTCGGGATTCACCGGGGAGCTGTTTTTT. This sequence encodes CASSSGFTGELFF. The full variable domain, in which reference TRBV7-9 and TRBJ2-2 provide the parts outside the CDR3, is DTGVSQNPRHKITKRGQNVTFRCDPISEHNRLYWYRQTLGQGPEFLTYFQNEAQLEKSRLLSDRFSAERPKGSFSTLEIQRTEQGDSAMYLCASSSGFTGELFFGEGSRLTVL.

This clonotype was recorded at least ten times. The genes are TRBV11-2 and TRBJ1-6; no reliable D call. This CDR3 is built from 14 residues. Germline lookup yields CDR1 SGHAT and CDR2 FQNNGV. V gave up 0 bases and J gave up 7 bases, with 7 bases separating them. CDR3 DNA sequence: TGTGCCAGCAGCTTAGATTGGGGAAATTCACCCCTCCACTTT. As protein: CASSLDWGNSPLHF.

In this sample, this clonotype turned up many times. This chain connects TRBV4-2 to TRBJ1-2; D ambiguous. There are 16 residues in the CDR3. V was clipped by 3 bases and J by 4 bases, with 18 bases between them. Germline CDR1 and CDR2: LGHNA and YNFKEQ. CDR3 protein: CASSQEVRAEFYGYTF. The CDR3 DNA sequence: TGTGCCAGCAGCCAGGAAGTGAGGGCGGAGTTCTATGGCTACACCTTC.

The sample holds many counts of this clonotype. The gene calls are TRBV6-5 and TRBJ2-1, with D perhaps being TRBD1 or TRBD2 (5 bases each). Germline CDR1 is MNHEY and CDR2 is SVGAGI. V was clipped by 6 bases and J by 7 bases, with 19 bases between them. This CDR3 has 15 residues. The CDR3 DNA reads TGTGCCAGCAGGTCCGGGACGGTGACAAGGAATGAGCAGTTCTTC. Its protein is CASRSGTVTRNEQFF.

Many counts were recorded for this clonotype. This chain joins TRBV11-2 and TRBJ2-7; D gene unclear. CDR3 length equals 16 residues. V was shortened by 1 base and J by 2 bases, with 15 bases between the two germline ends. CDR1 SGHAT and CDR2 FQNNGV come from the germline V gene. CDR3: CASSLGWASTTYEQYF. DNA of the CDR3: TGTGCCAGCAGCTTAGGGTGGGCCTCAACTACCTACGAGCAGTACTTC.

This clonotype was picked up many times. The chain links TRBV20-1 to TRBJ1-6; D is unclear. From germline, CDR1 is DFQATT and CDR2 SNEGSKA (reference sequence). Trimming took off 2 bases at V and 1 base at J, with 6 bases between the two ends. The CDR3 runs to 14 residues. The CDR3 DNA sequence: TGCAGTGCTAGAACCCGATCCTATAATTCACCCCTCCACTTT. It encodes CSARTRSYNSPLHF.

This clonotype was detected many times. CDR3 amino acids: CASSKGSSVYTGELFF. CDR3 in DNA: TGTGCCAGCAGCAAGGGCTCTAGCGTTTACACCGGGGAGCTGTTTTTT. This sequence joins TRBV21-1 and TRBJ2-2; the DNA was not used to check the table's D call, TRBD2. TRBV21-1 is a pseudogene segment. The CDR3 has 16 amino acids.

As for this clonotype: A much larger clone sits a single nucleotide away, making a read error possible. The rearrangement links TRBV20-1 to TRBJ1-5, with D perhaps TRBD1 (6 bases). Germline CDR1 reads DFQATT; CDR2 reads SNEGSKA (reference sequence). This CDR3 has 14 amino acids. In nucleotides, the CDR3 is TGCAGTGCTAGAGACCCTCAGGGCGGACAGCCCCAGAATTTT. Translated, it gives CSARDPQGGQPQNF.

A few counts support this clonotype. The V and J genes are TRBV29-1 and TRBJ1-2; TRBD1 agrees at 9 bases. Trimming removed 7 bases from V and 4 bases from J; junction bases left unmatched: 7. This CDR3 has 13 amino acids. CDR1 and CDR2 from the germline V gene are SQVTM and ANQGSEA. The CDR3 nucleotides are TGCAGCGCTGAGGGACAGGGCCCCTATGGCTACACCTTC. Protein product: CSAEGQGPYGYTF.

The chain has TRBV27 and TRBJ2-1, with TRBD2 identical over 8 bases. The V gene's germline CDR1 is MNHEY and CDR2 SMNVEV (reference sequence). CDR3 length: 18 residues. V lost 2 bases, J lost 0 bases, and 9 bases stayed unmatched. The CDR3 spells CASSLRSSGPSSYNEQFF. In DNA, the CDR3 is TGTGCCAGCAGTTTAAGGTCTAGCGGGCCAAGCTCCTACAATGAGCAGTTCTTC.

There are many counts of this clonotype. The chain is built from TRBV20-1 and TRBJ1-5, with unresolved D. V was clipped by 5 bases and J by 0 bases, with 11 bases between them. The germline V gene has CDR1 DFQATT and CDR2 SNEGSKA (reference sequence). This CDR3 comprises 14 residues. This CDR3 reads CSALGIYSNQPQHF. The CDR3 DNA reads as TGCAGTGCTCTAGGGATTTATAGCAATCAGCCCCAGCATTTT.

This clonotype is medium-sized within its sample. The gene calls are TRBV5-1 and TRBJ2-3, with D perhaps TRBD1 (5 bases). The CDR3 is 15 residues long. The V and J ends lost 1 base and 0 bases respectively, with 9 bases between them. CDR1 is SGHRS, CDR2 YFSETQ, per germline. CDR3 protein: CASSLQGYSTDTQYF. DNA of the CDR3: TGCGCCAGCAGCTTGCAGGGATATAGCACAGATACGCAGTATTTT.

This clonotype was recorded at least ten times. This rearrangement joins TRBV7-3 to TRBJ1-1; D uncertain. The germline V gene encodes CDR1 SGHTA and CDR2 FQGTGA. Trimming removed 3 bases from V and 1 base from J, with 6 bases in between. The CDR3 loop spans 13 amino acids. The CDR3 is CASSLSANTEAFF. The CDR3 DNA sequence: TGTGCCAGCAGCTTGTCCGCGAACACTGAAGCTTTCTTT.

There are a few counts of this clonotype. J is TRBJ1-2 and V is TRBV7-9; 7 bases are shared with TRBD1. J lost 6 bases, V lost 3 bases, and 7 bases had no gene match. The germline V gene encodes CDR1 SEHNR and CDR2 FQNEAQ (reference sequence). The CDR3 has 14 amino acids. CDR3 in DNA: TGTGCCAGCAGCTTTTCGATAGGGGGCCATGGCTACACCTTC. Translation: CASSFSIGGHGYTF.

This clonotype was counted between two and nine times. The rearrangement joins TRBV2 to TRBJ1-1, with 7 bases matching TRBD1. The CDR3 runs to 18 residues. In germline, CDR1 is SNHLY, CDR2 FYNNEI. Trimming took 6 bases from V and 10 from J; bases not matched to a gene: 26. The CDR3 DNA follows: TGTGCCAGCAGAGAAATAGGGCAAGCCGGGACAGCAGTTCCAGGAGCTTTCTTT. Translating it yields CASREIGQAGTAVPGAFF.

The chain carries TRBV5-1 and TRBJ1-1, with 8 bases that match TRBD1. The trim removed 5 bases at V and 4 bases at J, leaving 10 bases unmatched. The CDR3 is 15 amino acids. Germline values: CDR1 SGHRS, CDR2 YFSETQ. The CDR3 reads CASSAGTGGSTEAFF. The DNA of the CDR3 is TGCGCCAGCAGTGCCGGGACAGGAGGAAGCACTGAAGCTTTCTTT.

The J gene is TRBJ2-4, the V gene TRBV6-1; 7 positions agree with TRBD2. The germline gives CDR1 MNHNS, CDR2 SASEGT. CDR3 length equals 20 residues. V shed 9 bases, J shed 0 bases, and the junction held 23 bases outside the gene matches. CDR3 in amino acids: CASDYPGLPRRGGAKNIQYF. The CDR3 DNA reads TGTGCCAGTGACTACCCGGGACTTCCAAGACGCGGGGGAGCCAAAAACATTCAGTACTTC.

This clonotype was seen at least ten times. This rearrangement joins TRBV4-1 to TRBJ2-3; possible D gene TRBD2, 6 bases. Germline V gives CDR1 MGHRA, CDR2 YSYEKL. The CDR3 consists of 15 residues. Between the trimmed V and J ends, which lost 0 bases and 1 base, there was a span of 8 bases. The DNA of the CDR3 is TGCGCCAGCAGCCAAGATCCGGGGGGCACAGATACGCAGTATTTT. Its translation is CASSQDPGGTDTQYF.

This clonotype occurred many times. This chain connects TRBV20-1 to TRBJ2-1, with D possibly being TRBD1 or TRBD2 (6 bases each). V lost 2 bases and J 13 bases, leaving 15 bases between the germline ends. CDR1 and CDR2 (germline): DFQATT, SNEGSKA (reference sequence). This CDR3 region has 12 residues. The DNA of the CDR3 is TGCAGTGCTAGACAACAGGGAGGATCCCAGTTCTTC. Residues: CSARQQGGSQFF.